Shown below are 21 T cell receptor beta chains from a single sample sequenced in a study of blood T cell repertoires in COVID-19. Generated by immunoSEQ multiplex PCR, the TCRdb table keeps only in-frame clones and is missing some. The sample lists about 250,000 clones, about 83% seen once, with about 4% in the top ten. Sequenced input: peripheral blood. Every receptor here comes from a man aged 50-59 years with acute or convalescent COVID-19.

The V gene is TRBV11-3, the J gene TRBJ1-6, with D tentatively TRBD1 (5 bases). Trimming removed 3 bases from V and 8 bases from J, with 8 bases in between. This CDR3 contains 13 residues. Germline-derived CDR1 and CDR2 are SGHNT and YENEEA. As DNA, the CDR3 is TGTGCCAGCAGCTTGATCAGGGATTCACCCCTCCACTTT. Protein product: CASSLIRDSPLHF.

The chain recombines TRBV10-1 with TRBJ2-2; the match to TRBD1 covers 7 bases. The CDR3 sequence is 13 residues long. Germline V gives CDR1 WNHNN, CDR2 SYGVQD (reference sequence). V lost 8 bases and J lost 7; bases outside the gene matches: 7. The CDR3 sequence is CASGRQGSGELFF. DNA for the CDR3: TGCGCCAGCGGACGACAGGGTAGCGGGGAGCTGTTTTTT.

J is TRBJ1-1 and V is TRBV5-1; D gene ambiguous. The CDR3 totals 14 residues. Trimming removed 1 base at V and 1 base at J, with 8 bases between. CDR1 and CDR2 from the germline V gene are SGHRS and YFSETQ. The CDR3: CASSLWQENTEAFF. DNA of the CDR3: TGCGCCAGCAGCTTGTGGCAGGAGAACACTGAAGCTTTCTTT.

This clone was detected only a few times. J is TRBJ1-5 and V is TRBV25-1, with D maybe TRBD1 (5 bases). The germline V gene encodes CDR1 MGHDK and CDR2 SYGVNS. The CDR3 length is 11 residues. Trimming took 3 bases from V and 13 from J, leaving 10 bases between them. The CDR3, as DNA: TGTGCCAGCAGTGATGGGGGGTGGCAGCATTTT. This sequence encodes CASSDGGWQHF. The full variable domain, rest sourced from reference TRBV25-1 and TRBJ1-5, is EADIYQTPRYLVIGTGKKITLECSQTMGHDKMYWYQQDPGMELHLIHYSYGVNSTEKGDLSSESTVSRIRTEHFPLTLESARPSHTSQYLCASSDGGWQHFGDGTRLSIL.

The CDR3 reads CASSYARFSTQYF. The CDR3 DNA follows: TGTGCCAGCAGTTACGCCAGGTTTTCTACGCAGTATTTT. This rearrangement joins TRBV6-5 to TRBJ2-3; D remains unclear. CDR3 size: 13 residues. Between the trimmed V and J ends, which lost 2 bases and 8 bases, there was a span of 11 bases. Germline values: CDR1 MNHEY, CDR2 SVGAGI.

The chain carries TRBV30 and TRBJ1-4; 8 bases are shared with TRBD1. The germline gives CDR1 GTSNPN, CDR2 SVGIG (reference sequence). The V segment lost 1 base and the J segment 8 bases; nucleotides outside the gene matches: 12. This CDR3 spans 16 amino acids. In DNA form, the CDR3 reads TGTGCCTGGAGTGCACCCGGGACAGGAACGGGAGAAAAACTGTTTTTT. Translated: CAWSAPGTGTGEKLFF.

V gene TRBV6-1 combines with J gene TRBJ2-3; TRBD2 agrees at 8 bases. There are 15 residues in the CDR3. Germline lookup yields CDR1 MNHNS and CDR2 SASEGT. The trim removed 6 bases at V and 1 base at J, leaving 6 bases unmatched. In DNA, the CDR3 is TGTGCCAGCAGCCGGGGACTAGTTGGCACAGATACGCAGTATTTT. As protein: CASSRGLVGTDTQYF.

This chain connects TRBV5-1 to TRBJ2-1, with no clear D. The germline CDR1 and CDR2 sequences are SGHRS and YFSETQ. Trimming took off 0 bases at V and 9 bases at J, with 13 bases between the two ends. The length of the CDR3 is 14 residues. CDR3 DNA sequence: TGCGCCAGCAGCTTGGAACTCCCCGAGCTTGAGCAGTTCTTC. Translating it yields CASSLELPELEQFF.

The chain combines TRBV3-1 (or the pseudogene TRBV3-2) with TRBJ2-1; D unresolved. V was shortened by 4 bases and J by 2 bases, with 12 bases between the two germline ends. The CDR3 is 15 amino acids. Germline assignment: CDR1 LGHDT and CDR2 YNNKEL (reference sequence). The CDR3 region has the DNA TGTGCCAGCAGCCCGACGGGTCGCCCCTACAATGAGCAGTTCTTC. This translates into CASSPTGRPYNEQFF.

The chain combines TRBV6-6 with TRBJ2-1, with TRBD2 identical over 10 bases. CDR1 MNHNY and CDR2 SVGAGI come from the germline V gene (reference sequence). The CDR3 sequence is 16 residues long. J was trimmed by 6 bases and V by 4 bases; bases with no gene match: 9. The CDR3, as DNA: TGTGCCAGCAGTTCACCCAGCGGGAGGGCCGTCAATGAGCAGTTCTTC. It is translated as CASSSPSGRAVNEQFF.

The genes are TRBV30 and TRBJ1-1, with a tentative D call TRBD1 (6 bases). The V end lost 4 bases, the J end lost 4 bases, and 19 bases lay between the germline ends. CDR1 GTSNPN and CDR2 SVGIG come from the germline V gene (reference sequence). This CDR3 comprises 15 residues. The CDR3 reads CAWTLFPGDFTEAFF. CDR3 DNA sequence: TGTGCCTGGACCCTTTTCCCAGGGGATTTCACTGAAGCTTTCTTT.

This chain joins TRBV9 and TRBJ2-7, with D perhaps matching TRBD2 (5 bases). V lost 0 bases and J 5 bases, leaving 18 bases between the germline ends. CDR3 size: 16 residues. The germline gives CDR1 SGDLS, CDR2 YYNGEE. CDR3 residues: CASSVVGAGLMDEQYF. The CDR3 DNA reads TGTGCCAGCAGCGTAGTAGGTGCGGGCTTGATGGACGAGCAGTACTTC.

The CDR3 DNA reads TGTGCCATCAGTGAGTCGACAGGGATGAACACTGAAGCTTTCTTT. Its translation is CAISESTGMNTEAFF. The chain carries TRBV10-3 and TRBJ1-1, with 7 bases aligning to TRBD1. Looked up from germline, CDR1 is ENHRY and CDR2 is SYGVKD. V shed 0 bases and J 0 bases; nucleotides not matched to a gene: 1. The CDR3 is 15 amino acids.

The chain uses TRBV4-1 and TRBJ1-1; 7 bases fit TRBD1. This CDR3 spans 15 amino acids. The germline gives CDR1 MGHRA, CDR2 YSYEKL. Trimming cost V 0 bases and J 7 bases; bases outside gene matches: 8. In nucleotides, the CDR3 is TGCGCCAGCAGCCAAGATGACAGGGAGGTCATTGAAGCTTTCTTT. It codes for CASSQDDREVIEAFF.

The CDR3 region has the DNA TGTGCCAGCAGTTTGAAATCGCCGGGAGCTTTCTTT. Its protein product is CASSLKSPGAFF. This chain uses TRBV12-3 or TRBV12-4 with TRBJ1-1; no firm D call. V was cut by 3 bases and J by 10 bases, with 12 bases left in between. The CDR3 runs 12 residues.

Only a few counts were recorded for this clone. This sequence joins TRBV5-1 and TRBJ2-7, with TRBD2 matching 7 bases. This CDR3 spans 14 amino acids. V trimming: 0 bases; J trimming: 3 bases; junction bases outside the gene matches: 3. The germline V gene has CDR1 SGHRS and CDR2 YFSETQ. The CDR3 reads CASSLGPSGYEQYF. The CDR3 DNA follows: TGCGCCAGCAGCTTGGGTCCTAGCGGCTACGAGCAGTACTTC.

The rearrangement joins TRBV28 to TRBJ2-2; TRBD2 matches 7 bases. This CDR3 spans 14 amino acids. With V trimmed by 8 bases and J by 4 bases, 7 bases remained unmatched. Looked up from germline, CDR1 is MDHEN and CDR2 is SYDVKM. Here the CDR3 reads CASEWGGPTGELFF. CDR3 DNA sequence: TGTGCCAGCGAGTGGGGAGGGCCCACCGGGGAGCTGTTTTTT.

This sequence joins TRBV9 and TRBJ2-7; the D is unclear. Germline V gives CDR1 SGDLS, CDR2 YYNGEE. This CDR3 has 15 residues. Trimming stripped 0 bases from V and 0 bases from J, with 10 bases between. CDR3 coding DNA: TGTGCCAGCAGCGTAGGGAGTGCCATCTCCTACGAGCAGTACTTC. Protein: CASSVGSAISYEQYF.

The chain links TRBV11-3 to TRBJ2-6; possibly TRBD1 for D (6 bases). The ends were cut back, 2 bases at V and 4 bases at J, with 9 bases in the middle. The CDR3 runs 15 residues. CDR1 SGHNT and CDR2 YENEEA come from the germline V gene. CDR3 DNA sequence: TGTGCCAGCAGCTTATCAGGGGTCGGGGCCAACGTCCTGACTTTC. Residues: CASSLSGVGANVLTF.

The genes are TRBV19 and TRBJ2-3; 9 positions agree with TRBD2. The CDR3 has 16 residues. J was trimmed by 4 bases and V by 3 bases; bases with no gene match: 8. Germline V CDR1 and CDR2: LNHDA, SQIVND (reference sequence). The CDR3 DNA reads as TGTGCCAGTAGTATTCGCGGGAGGGCCGTGGCAGATACGCAGTATTTT. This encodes CASSIRGRAVADTQYF.

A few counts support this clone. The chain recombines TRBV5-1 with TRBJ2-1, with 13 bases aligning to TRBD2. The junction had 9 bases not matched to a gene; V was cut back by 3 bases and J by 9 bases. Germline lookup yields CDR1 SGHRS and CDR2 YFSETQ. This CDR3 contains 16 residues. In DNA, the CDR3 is TGCGCCAGCAGCTGGAGGGGACTAGCGGGAACGAGTGAGCAGTTCTTC. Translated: CASSWRGLAGTSEQFF.